Presented here are 4 T cell receptor beta chains from one specimen sequenced in a study of Graves' ophthalmopathy and Graves' hyperthyroidism. RNA transcripts provided the template for amplifying TCR beta CDR3 regions. HTBI primers served in a first-round RT-PCR, which a second-round multiplex PCR followed. TCRdb reprocessed the multiplex PCR reads via MiXCR and lists one record per CDR3 protein. The table lists hundreds of thousands of distinct CDR3 sequences, about 24% of them singletons, with more than 5.5% in the top ten. Source material: peripheral blood. The receptors derive from a woman aged 18 to 35 with stable Graves' hyperthyroidism. Some clones in this sample may be carry-over from other donors' samples.

In its sample, this clonotype was seen many times. The chain couples TRBV20-1 to TRBJ2-7; no firm D call. The CDR3 runs 14 residues. V dropped 4 bases and J dropped 6 bases, with 19 bases sitting between them. Germline V CDR1 and CDR2: DFQATT, SNEGSKA (reference sequence). The CDR3 DNA follows: TGCAGTGCTAAGTTGGCTAGTGGTGGTGGCGAGCAGTACTTC. This gives the protein CSAKLASGGGEQYF.

This clonotype appeared many times. CDR3 nucleotides: TGTGCCAGCAGTGCCATCCGACGGACTGAAGCTTTCTTT. It yields the protein CASSAIRRTEAFF. This chain joins TRBV27 and TRBJ1-1; D unresolved. The germline V and J ends were trimmed by 5 bases and 5 bases, with 12 bases remaining between them. The CDR3 has 13 residues. Germline values: CDR1 MNHEY, CDR2 SMNVEV (reference sequence).

This sequence joins TRBV28 and TRBJ1-1; 8 bases are a match to TRBD1. From germline, CDR1 is MDHEN and CDR2 SYDVKM. The CDR3 has 15 amino acids. Trimming took 5 bases from V and 0 from J; bases not matched to a gene: 5. CDR3 DNA sequence: TGTGCCAGCAGTCGACACAGGGGGGTGAACACTGAAGCTTTCTTT. Its protein is CASSRHRGVNTEAFF.

Ten or more counts support this clonotype. The chain links TRBV6-2 or TRBV6-3 to TRBJ2-5; D is possibly TRBD1 (6 bases). CDR1 is MNHEY and CDR2 is SVGEGT in the germline V gene. This CDR3 is 13 amino acids long. The V end lost 6 bases, the J end lost 5 bases, and 13 bases lay between the germline ends. This CDR3 is CASSEQGIETQYF. CDR3 DNA sequence: TGTGCCAGCAGCGAACAGGGAATCGAGACCCAGTACTTC.